These 28 T cell receptor beta chains came from one sample sequenced in a study of blood T cells in healthy people across ages. Then a second PCR, running about 6 to 12 cycles, was carried out with a sample-barcoded 5' primer and a J-beta primer mix. TCRdb reprocessed the 5' RACE reads with MiXCR, giving one entry per CDR3 protein. The table includes 920,000 or so distinct CDR3 sequences, 35% to 55% detected once. The specimen was blood. Every receptor here comes from a woman aged 55-69 years in good health.

This clonotype has only a few counts. The V and J genes are TRBV25-1 and TRBJ2-3, with a weak D call TRBD2 (5 bases). The CDR3 is made up of 10 amino acids. Looked up from germline, CDR1 is MGHDK and CDR2 is SYGVNS. Trimming took off 6 bases at V and 14 bases at J, with 12 bases between the two ends. CDR3 in amino acids: CASRGVGLYF. The CDR3 coding sequence is TGTGCCAGCAGGGGAGTAGGTTTGTATTTT.

In this sample, this clonotype turned up a few times. The rearrangement uses TRBV4-1 and TRBJ2-5, with 11 bases lining up with TRBD2. Unmatched junction bases numbered 9, after V lost 1 base and J lost 5 bases. Germline values: CDR1 MGHRA, CDR2 YSYEKL. The CDR3 runs 17 residues. This CDR3 reads CASSQGATSGEWETQYF. The CDR3 DNA sequence: TGCGCCAGCAGCCAAGGGGCGACTAGCGGGGAGTGGGAGACCCAGTACTTC.

As regards this clonotype: This may come from a read error, since a much larger clone is one base off. The chain uses TRBV7-9 and TRBJ1-4, with a weak D call TRBD1 (5 bases). V shed 3 bases and J shed 8 bases, with 13 bases lying between them. Germline V gene lookup returns CDR1 SEHNR and CDR2 FQNEAQ (reference sequence). The CDR3 is 14 amino acids. This chain's CDR3 is CASSFVQGGEKLFF. DNA of the CDR3: TGTGCCAGCAGCTTTGTGCAGGGCGGGGAAAAACTGTTTTTT.

The chain couples TRBV4-1 to TRBJ2-7, with 7 bases fitting TRBD1. This CDR3 has 14 residues. Germline-derived CDR1 and CDR2 are MGHRA and YSYEKL. V lost 1 base, J lost 3 bases, and 3 bases stayed unmatched. The CDR3: CASSQAQGVYEQYF. In nucleotides, the CDR3 is TGCGCCAGCAGCCAAGCTCAGGGGGTCTACGAGCAGTACTTC.

This clonotype was observed a few times. This rearrangement joins TRBV20-1 to TRBJ2-3; D possibly corresponds to TRBD1 (8 bases). The CDR3 covers 24 residues. Trimming stripped 4 bases from V and 2 bases from J, with 43 bases between. Germline CDR1 reads DFQATT; CDR2 reads SNEGSKA (reference sequence). CDR3 region: CSAMVLPQQGGKQRVGLNTDTQYF. The DNA of the CDR3 is TGCAGTGCTATGGTATTGCCGCAACAGGGGGGGAAGCAAAGAGTCGGGCTAAACACAGATACGCAGTATTTT.

This chain links TRBV20-1 with TRBJ2-3; D ambiguous. Trimming took 4 bases from V and 0 from J, leaving 14 bases between them. The V gene's germline CDR1 is DFQATT and CDR2 SNEGSKA (reference sequence). CDR3 length: 15 residues. The CDR3 here is CSATSAHHSTDTQYF. In DNA form, the CDR3 reads TGCAGTGCTACATCTGCGCATCATAGCACAGATACGCAGTATTTT.

In its sample, this clonotype was seen once. The V gene is TRBV7-9, the J gene TRBJ1-2, with TRBD1 matching 9 bases. The CDR3 is 16 residues long. Unmatched junction bases numbered 4, after V lost 1 base and J lost 1 base. Looked up from germline, CDR1 is SEHNR and CDR2 is FQNEAQ (reference sequence). The CDR3: CASSLGGQGSNYGYTF. The CDR3 DNA is TGTGCCAGCAGCTTAGGGGGACAGGGTAGTAACTATGGCTACACCTTC.

V usage is TRBV10-2 and J usage is TRBJ1-2, with a possible D match to TRBD1 (6 bases). The germline gives CDR1 WSHSY, CDR2 SAAADI. The V end was cut by 6 bases, the J end by 4 bases, with 12 bases between. The CDR3 consists of 13 residues. CDR3 region: CASSTEGGYGYTF. For the CDR3, the DNA is TGCGCCAGCAGCACAGAGGGGGGCTATGGCTACACCTTC.

This clonotype has just a few counts. The chain uses TRBV11-2 and TRBJ2-1; 8 positions match TRBD1. The V gene end was trimmed by 1 base and the J gene end by 9 bases; junction bases not matched to a gene: 8. The CDR3 sequence is 15 residues long. CDR1 and CDR2 from the germline V gene are SGHAT and FQNNGV. The CDR3: CASSLGDRGRGEQFF. The DNA of the CDR3 is TGTGCCAGCAGCTTAGGAGACAGGGGTCGGGGTGAGCAGTTCTTC.

This clonotype was observed a handful of times. The chain couples TRBV5-1 to TRBJ2-7; D may be TRBD1 or TRBD2 (5 bases each). V dropped 5 bases and J dropped 0 bases, with 15 bases sitting between them. This CDR3 spans 15 amino acids. CDR1 and CDR2 from the germline V gene are SGHRS and YFSETQ. CDR3 protein: CASSYTGTDSYEQYF. CDR3 nucleotides: TGCGCCAGCAGTTACACCGGGACCGACTCCTACGAGCAGTACTTC.

This chain uses TRBV12-3 or TRBV12-4 with TRBJ2-1; TRBD2 aligns across 11 bases. The J call may not be correct, given that the DNA end is closer to TRBJ2-7. This CDR3 has 15 residues. The CDR3 spells CASKPGLAAYNEQYF. For the CDR3, the DNA is TGTGCCAGCAAACCGGGACTAGCGGCTTACAATGAGCAGTACTTC.

The chain recombines TRBV4-2 with TRBJ2-4; 9 nucleotides match TRBD1. V dropped 2 bases and J dropped 0; count of bases not matched to a gene: 11. The CDR3 is 19 residues long. Per the germline V gene, CDR1 is LGHNA and CDR2 is YNFKEQ. For the CDR3, the DNA is TGTGCCAGCAGCCAACCTACAGGGGGCGCCCCACTAGCCAAAAACATTCAGTACTTC. It yields the protein CASSQPTGGAPLAKNIQYF.

The chain joins TRBV10-3 to TRBJ2-7; D is unclear. The CDR3 length is 14 residues. CDR1 and CDR2 (germline): ENHRY, SYGVKD. The germline V and J ends were trimmed by 8 bases and 3 bases, with 17 bases remaining between them. This CDR3 is CAIRTATPVYEQYF. CDR3 in DNA: TGTGCCATCCGGACCGCTACACCTGTCTACGAGCAGTACTTC.

CDR3 DNA: TGTGCCAGCAGTGATGATTGGAGCTCCTACAATGAGCAGTTCTTC. It encodes CASSDDWSSYNEQFF. The rearrangement uses TRBV6-1 and TRBJ2-1; D is unresolved. This CDR3 contains 15 residues. Per germline, CDR1 MNHNS and CDR2 SASEGT. Deletions cut 3 bases from V and 0 bases from J, with 9 bases between.

The table lists this clonotype with a few counts. This chain uses TRBV29-1 with TRBJ2-5; TRBD1 or TRBD2 may be the D gene (7 bases each). Germline-derived CDR1 and CDR2 are SQVTM and ANQGSEA. The CDR3 contains 13 residues. Trimming removed 3 bases at V and 10 bases at J, with 18 bases between. The CDR3, as DNA: TGCAGCGTTGATATGGACCTCAGGGGGGGCCAGTACTTC. Encoded protein: CSVDMDLRGGQYF.

This chain links TRBV7-9 with TRBJ2-2, with TRBD1 as a possible D gene (6 bases). CDR1 and CDR2 from the germline V gene are SEHNR and FQNEAQ (reference sequence). The CDR3 is 15 residues long. V was shortened by 5 bases and J by 2 bases, with 12 bases between the two germline ends. The CDR3 region is CASSPRQANTGELFF. Here the CDR3 DNA reads TGTGCCAGCAGCCCTCGACAGGCTAACACCGGGGAGCTGTTTTTT.

The chain couples TRBV20-1 to TRBJ2-7, with D possibly matching TRBD1 (6 bases). The germline gives CDR1 DFQATT, CDR2 SNEGSKA (reference sequence). CDR3 length: 13 amino acids. V was cut by 6 bases and J by 3 bases, with 15 bases left in between. The CDR3 loop is CSATRDKHYEQYF. In DNA, the CDR3 is TGCAGTGCGACCCGGGACAAACACTACGAGCAGTACTTC.

The J gene is TRBJ2-1, the V gene TRBV7-3, with D perhaps matching TRBD2 (6 bases). The CDR3 has 16 residues. Germline V CDR1 and CDR2: SGHTA, FQGTGA. V lost 5 bases and J 4 bases, leaving 18 bases between the germline ends. CDR3 nucleotide sequence: TGTGCCAGCAGCCAGCGTCTAGCGAGAACTTACAATGAGCAGTTCTTC. Its protein is CASSQRLARTYNEQFF.

The rearrangement links TRBV5-1 to TRBJ2-5; no clear D gene. Germline V gene lookup returns CDR1 SGHRS and CDR2 YFSETQ. V was trimmed by 1 base and J by 5 bases, leaving 12 bases between them. This CDR3 is 14 amino acids long. DNA for the CDR3: TGCGCCAGCAGCTTGTCATCTTCCGCGGAGACCCAGTACTTC. Its protein product is CASSLSSSAETQYF.

The sample holds many counts of this clonotype. V and J are TRBV5-1 and TRBJ2-7, with 8 bases matching TRBD1. This CDR3 is 13 amino acids long. V was clipped by 4 bases and J by 6 bases; unmatched bases: 6. Germline V gene lookup returns CDR1 SGHRS and CDR2 YFSETQ. This chain's CDR3 is CASSRQGQGEQYF. CDR3 nucleotide sequence: TGCGCCAGCAGCAGACAAGGACAGGGCGAGCAGTACTTC.

This chain uses TRBV20-1 with TRBJ2-4; no reliable D call. This CDR3 spans 15 amino acids. V dropped 5 bases and J dropped 1 base, with 15 bases sitting between them. Germline V gene sequence: CDR1 DFQATT, CDR2 SNEGSKA (reference sequence). The CDR3 is CSAPDWPVAKNIQYF. CDR3 coding DNA: TGCAGTGCTCCAGACTGGCCCGTCGCCAAAAACATTCAGTACTTC.

The CDR3 nucleotides are TGTGCCACCAGCAGAGGACAGGCTATGAGCTCCTATAATTCACCCCTCCACTTT. Translated: CATSRGQAMSSYNSPLHF. The chain combines TRBV15 with TRBJ1-6, with D maybe TRBD1 (6 bases). The CDR3 has 18 residues. Trimming shortened V by 1 base and J by 0 bases, and 13 bases separated the two germline ends. The germline V gene has CDR1 LNHNV and CDR2 YYDKDF (reference sequence). Complete variable domain (other parts from reference TRBV15 and TRBJ1-6): DAMVIQNPRYQVTQFGKPVTLSCSQTLNHNVMYWYQQKSSQAPKLLFHYYDKDFNNEADTPDNFQSRRPNTSFCFLDIRSPGLGDTAMYLCATSRGQAMSSYNSPLHFGNGTRLTVT.

This clonotype appeared a single time. The chain links TRBV28 to TRBJ1-5, with a tentative D call TRBD1 (5 bases). V gave up 10 bases and J gave up 0 bases, with 16 bases separating them. The CDR3 runs to 15 residues. Germline CDR1 MDHEN, CDR2 SYDVKM. CDR3 coding DNA: TGTGCCATCGAAGACAGTCGGAATAGCAATCAGCCCCAGCATTTT. Protein: CAIEDSRNSNQPQHF. The variable domain in full, completed from reference TRBV28 and TRBJ1-5, reads DVKVTQSSRYLVKRTGEKVFLECVQDMDHENMFWYRQDPGLGLRLIYFSYDVKMKEKGDIPEGYSVSREKKERFSLILESASTNQTSMYLCAIEDSRNSNQPQHFGDGTRLSIL.

The rearrangement joins TRBV2 to TRBJ2-3, with a possible D match to TRBD1 (6 bases). Germline CDR1 is SNHLY and CDR2 is FYNNEI. This CDR3 has 17 amino acids. V lost 1 base, J lost 6 bases, and 20 bases lay in between. Here the CDR3 reads CASSEGTGKPQGDTQYF. DNA for the CDR3: TGTGCCAGCAGTGAAGGCACGGGCAAGCCTCAGGGGGATACGCAGTATTTT.

This clonotype appeared once. Its ends do not fully match the called genes, so a read error is possible. The chain couples TRBV27 to TRBJ1-5; no definite D call. Per the germline V gene, CDR1 is MNHEY and CDR2 is SMNVEV (reference sequence). The CDR3 contains 17 residues. The CDR3 reads CASSLKGRAISDQPQHF. The CDR3 DNA follows: TGTGCCAGCAGTTTAAAAGGACGGGCCATTAGCGATCAGCCCCAGCATTTT.

The chain is built from TRBV11-2 and TRBJ2-1, with 8 nucleotides matching TRBD2. The J call may be faulty, since TRBJ2-7 better matches the DNA end. This CDR3 region has 20 residues. The germline V gene has CDR1 SGHAT and CDR2 FQNNGV. The CDR3 coding sequence is TGTGCCAGCAGTCTATACGGGCTAGCGGGTGATTCGAGCTCCTACAATGAGCAGTACTTC. The encoded protein is CASSLYGLAGDSSSYNEQYF.

This clonotype was seen a few times. The chain has TRBV11-2 and TRBJ2-3; 13 nucleotides line up with TRBD2. The germline gives CDR1 SGHAT, CDR2 FQNNGV. The junction had 5 bases not matched to a gene; V was cut back by 3 bases and J by 11 bases. CDR3 length: 14 amino acids. The CDR3 sequence: CASSFGLAGDMQYF. In nucleotides, the CDR3 is TGTGCCAGCAGCTTCGGACTAGCGGGAGACATGCAGTATTTT. The whole variable domain, filled in from reference TRBV11-2 and TRBJ2-3, reads EAGVAQSPRYKIIEKRQSVAFWCNPISGHATLYWYQQILGQGPKLLIQFQNNGVVDDSQLPKDRFSAERLKGVDSTLKIQPAKLEDSAVYLCASSFGLAGDMQYFGPGTRLTVL.

The chain combines TRBV5-1 with TRBJ1-6; TRBD1 matches at 8 bases. The CDR3 loop spans 15 amino acids. V shed 4 bases, J shed 10 bases, and the junction held 10 bases outside the gene matches. CDR1 SGHRS and CDR2 YFSETQ come from the germline V gene. The CDR3 loop reads CASSPTGQGESPLHF. In DNA form, the CDR3 reads TGCGCCAGCAGCCCCACCGGACAGGGTGAATCACCCCTCCACTTT.